This entry concerns a single TCR beta chain. The data were obtained in a study of blood T cell repertoires in COVID-19. Germline lookup yields CDR1 MGHRA and CDR2 YSYEKL. There are 15 residues in the CDR3. V shed 4 bases, J shed 8 bases, and the junction held 8 bases outside the gene matches. Cohort assignment relied on participant-reported clinical history. Only in-frame clones appear in the TCRdb table, and some are missing; sequencing was by immunoSEQ multiplex PCR. In the table there are fewer than 350,000 clones, about 89% of which are singletons. The sequence came from a man in his fifties or sixties who had recovered from COVID-19. The sequencing sample was made of PBMCs or T cells enriched from blood (not recorded which). The V call is TRBV4-1, the J call TRBJ1-4; TRBD1 agrees at 9 bases. The CDR3 sequence is CASSPTGGPQEKLFF. The DNA for the CDR3 is TGCGCCAGCAGCCCCACAGGGGGCCCGCAGGAAAAACTGTTTTTT.